The 7 T cell receptor beta chains below were found in one sample sequenced in a study of cytomegalovirus exposure and HLA in healthy donors. The PCR was carried out with 60 Vbeta primers and 13 Jbeta primers. Clones were read by immunoSEQ multiplex PCR, and TCRdb kept only the in-frame ones, dropping some. This repertoire includes about 130,000 clones. The sample consisted of PBMCs. The receptors shown here come from a middle-aged woman in good health and CMV-seropositive.

V is TRBV25-1 and J is TRBJ1-4; D not resolved. This CDR3 comprises 16 residues. Per germline, CDR1 MGHDK and CDR2 SYGVNS. Trimming left V 2 bases short and J 0 bases short, with 10 bases between. The CDR3 region has the DNA TGTGCCAGCAGTGAAGGTGCTCTAACAACTAATGAAAAACTGTTTTTT. Protein sequence: CASSEGALTTNEKLFF.

V usage is TRBV19 and J usage is TRBJ2-6; D is unclear. V lost 4 bases, J lost 1 base, and 5 bases lay in between. Germline-derived CDR1 and CDR2 are LNHDA and SQIVND (reference sequence). This CDR3 contains 14 residues. CDR3 in amino acids: CASSTKSGANVLTF. The CDR3 bases are TGTGCCAGTAGTACTAAGTCTGGGGCCAACGTCCTGACTTTC.

The chain carries TRBV27 and TRBJ1-2; tentatively, D is TRBD1 (5 bases). Germline CDR1 is MNHEY and CDR2 is SMNVEV (reference sequence). The CDR3 covers 19 residues. V dropped 4 bases and J dropped 8 bases, with 32 bases sitting between them. CDR3 amino acids: CASSSKWGGDAGYAVGYTF. DNA for the CDR3: TGTGCCAGCAGTTCAAAATGGGGCGGAGACGCCGGATACGCGGTCGGCTACACCTTC.

On this clone itself: The sample has other DNA sequences that encode this CDR3 too. This rearrangement joins TRBV5-1 to TRBJ2-5; 12 bases align to TRBD2. The J call may be in error: the DNA end matches TRBJ2-7 better. The CDR3 runs 15 residues. The germline V gene has CDR1 SGHRS and CDR2 YFSETQ. This CDR3 reads CASSLGLAGVYEQYF. Here the CDR3 DNA reads TGCGCCAGCAGCTTGGGACTAGCGGGAGTATACGAGCAGTACTTC.

In the case of this clone: Other DNA sequences within the sample encode an identical CDR3. V usage is TRBV29-1 and J usage is TRBJ2-7, with 9 bases identical to TRBD2. V lost 6 bases, J lost 3 bases, and 9 bases stayed unmatched. From germline, CDR1 is SQVTM and CDR2 ANQGSEA. The CDR3 runs 14 residues. The CDR3 region has the DNA TGCAGCGTGAAGACTAGCGGACAGAGCTACGAGCAGTACTTC. Translation: CSVKTSGQSYEQYF.

This chain links TRBV21-1 with TRBJ2-1; the D segment call TRBD2 is taken from the table without a DNA check. TRBV21-1 is a listed pseudogene. There are 17 residues in the CDR3. The CDR3 loop is CASSLPSGTSGDNEQFF. CDR3 coding DNA: TGTGCCAGCAGCCTCCCCTCAGGGACTAGCGGTGACAATGAGCAGTTCTTC.

The V call is TRBV9, the J call TRBJ2-7; 9 positions match TRBD1. Unmatched junction bases numbered 10, after V lost 3 bases and J lost 6 bases. CDR1 and CDR2 (germline): SGDLS, YYNGEE. CDR3 length: 15 residues. The CDR3 here is CASSEIDRGVGEQYF. The CDR3 DNA is TGTGCCAGCAGCGAAATTGACAGGGGGGTTGGCGAGCAGTACTTC.